This TCR beta chain emerged from a study of T-cell memory formation after mild COVID-19. MiXCR, run by TCRdb on the 5' RACE reads, gives a single entry per CDR3 protein. The table shows about 210,000 distinct CDR3 sequences, with under 30% occurring only once. Source material: PBMCs or a T cell subset sorted from them (not recorded which). This TCR derives from an adult woman who had mild COVID-19 (a few samples of this study predate the infection). Cell type and time point are not known.

CDR3 protein: CAIRVGLAGALNEQFF. The CDR3 DNA is TGTGCCATCAGGGTGGGACTAGCGGGAGCGTTGAATGAGCAGTTCTTC. The V gene is TRBV10-3, the J gene TRBJ2-1; 14 bases align to TRBD2. V was pared by 6 bases and J by 7 bases, with 8 bases of the junction left unmatched. The V gene's germline CDR1 is ENHRY and CDR2 SYGVKD. The CDR3 totals 16 residues.